The 13 T cell receptor beta chains reported below all come from one sample, sequenced in a study of cytomegalovirus exposure and HLA in healthy donors. PCR involved 60 Vbeta and 13 Jbeta primers. TCRdb's copy holds only in-frame clones and misses some; the assay was immunoSEQ multiplex PCR. In the table there are some 99,000 clones, about 80% of which are singletons. Sequenced sample: PBMCs. The origin of the receptors is a woman between 50 and 59 years old in good health and CMV-seropositive.

The V call is TRBV7-2, the J call TRBJ2-7; weak D call: TRBD2 (5 bases). V dropped 3 bases and J dropped 6 bases, with 15 bases sitting between them. The CDR3 sequence is 14 residues long. CDR1 and CDR2 (germline): SGHTA, FQGNSA. The CDR3 nucleotides are TGTGCCAGCAGCTTCGGACTCTCCAAGGGCGAGCAGTACTTC. Protein product: CASSFGLSKGEQYF.

This clone appeared a single time. The chain is built from TRBV6-5 and TRBJ2-7; 11 positions agree with TRBD1. Germline V lookup: CDR1 MNHEY, CDR2 SVGAGI. CDR3 length: 15 residues. With V trimmed by 5 bases and J by 5 bases, 8 bases remained unmatched. The CDR3 here is CASSARDRGSHEQYF. The CDR3 coding sequence is TGTGCCAGCAGTGCCCGGGACAGGGGGTCCCACGAGCAGTACTTC.

This clone has a handful of counts. The rearrangement uses TRBV5-4 and TRBJ1-5, with a weak D call TRBD1 (6 bases). Germline values: CDR1 SGHNT, CDR2 YYREEE (reference sequence). Trimming pared 0 bases from V and 14 bases from J, leaving 15 bases between. CDR3 length equals 13 residues. CDR3 in amino acids: CASSLAGGGEKHF. CDR3 nucleotides: TGTGCCAGCAGCTTGGCCGGAGGGGGGGAAAAGCATTTT.

This chain joins TRBV6-5 and TRBJ2-3; D gene ambiguous. The germline V and J ends were trimmed by 0 bases and 2 bases, with 9 bases remaining between them. Germline-derived CDR1 and CDR2 are MNHEY and SVGAGI. The CDR3 runs 15 residues. The CDR3 nucleotides read TGTGCCAGCAGTTACTCGGCTGGGCTCACAGATACGCAGTATTTT. This codes for CASSYSAGLTDTQYF.

The genes are TRBV4-1 and TRBJ2-1, with TRBD2 identical over 10 bases. The trim removed 2 bases at V and 7 bases at J, leaving 11 bases unmatched. Germline-derived CDR1 and CDR2 are MGHRA and YSYEKL. The CDR3 sequence is 17 residues long. The CDR3 loop is CASSQFATSGASNEQFF. CDR3 DNA sequence: TGCGCCAGCAGCCAATTTGCTACTAGCGGGGCGTCTAATGAGCAGTTCTTC.

In DNA, the CDR3 is TGTGCCAGCAGCTTACAAGCTAGCGGGAACACCGGGGAGCTGTTTTTT. This codes for CASSLQASGNTGELFF. The chain carries TRBV7-6 and TRBJ2-2; 7 bases match TRBD2. The V gene end was trimmed by 2 bases and the J gene end by 1 base; junction bases not matched to a gene: 4. The CDR3 has 16 residues. Germline V gives CDR1 SGHVS, CDR2 FNYEAQ.

The chain recombines TRBV19 with TRBJ2-5; 10 bases match TRBD2. Trimming cost V 8 bases and J 5 bases; bases outside gene matches: 11. The CDR3 loop spans 15 amino acids. Germline V CDR1 and CDR2: LNHDA, SQIVND (reference sequence). This chain's CDR3 is CASSGTSVGRETQYF. As DNA, the CDR3 is TGTGCCAGTTCCGGGACTAGCGTGGGGCGGGAGACCCAGTACTTC. Drawing the rest from reference TRBV19 and TRBJ2-5, the complete variable domain is DGGITQSPKYLFRKEGQNVTLSCEQNLNHDAMYWYRQDPGQGLRLIYYSQIVNDFQKGDIAEGYSVSREKKESFPLTVTSAQKNPTAFYLCASSGTSVGRETQYFGPGTRLLVL.

CDR3 coding DNA: TGTGCCAGTAGTATTTGGTGGCAGGGGGAGAACACTGAAGCTTTCTTT. Translation: CASSIWWQGENTEAFF. V is TRBV19 and J is TRBJ1-1; 7 nucleotides match TRBD1. The CDR3 extends over 16 amino acids. Trimming at V came to 3 bases and at J to 1 base, leaving 8 bases not matched to a gene. Germline V gives CDR1 LNHDA, CDR2 SQIVND (reference sequence).

This chain connects TRBV2 to TRBJ1-1, with D possibly matching TRBD1 (6 bases). The CDR3 totals 12 residues. Trimming left V 8 bases short and J 1 base short, with 8 bases between. Germline V gene data show CDR1 as SNHLY and CDR2 as FYNNEI. Here the CDR3 reads CASEGQNTEAFF. The DNA for the CDR3 is TGTGCCAGCGAGGGACAGAACACTGAAGCTTTCTTT.

This clone was found a few times. The gene calls are TRBV18 and TRBJ2-1; D remains unclear. The CDR3 covers 14 residues. CDR1 and CDR2 from the germline V gene are KGHSH and LQKENI. V lost 2 bases and J 6 bases, leaving 11 bases between the germline ends. The CDR3 DNA follows: TGTGCCAGCTCACCAAACCTTAGCAGCAATGAGCAGTTCTTC. Amino acid sequence: CASSPNLSSNEQFF.

This sequence joins TRBV19 and TRBJ2-1, with TRBD2 matching over 9 bases. Unmatched junction bases numbered 8, after V lost 3 bases and J lost 2 bases. The CDR3 covers 17 residues. The germline gives CDR1 LNHDA, CDR2 SQIVND (reference sequence). Here the CDR3 DNA reads TGTGCCAGTAGTATTTCCCTAGCGGGATTCACCTACAATGAGCAGTTCTTC. This translates into CASSISLAGFTYNEQFF.

V and J are TRBV27 and TRBJ2-2, with a possible D match to TRBD1 (6 bases). CDR3 size: 13 residues. Deletions cut 2 bases from V and 8 bases from J, with 9 bases between. Germline V gene lookup returns CDR1 MNHEY and CDR2 SMNVEV (reference sequence). CDR3 amino acids: CASSLGDIGELFF. The CDR3 DNA follows: TGTGCCAGCAGTTTAGGGGACATAGGGGAGCTGTTTTTT.

This clone turned up a few times. The chain employs TRBV6-1 and TRBJ2-7, with D perhaps TRBD2 (6 bases). Trimming pared 1 base from V and 2 bases from J, leaving 12 bases between. Germline V gene sequence: CDR1 MNHNS, CDR2 SASEGT. This CDR3 has 15 residues. CDR3: CASSEVGGVAYEQYF. The CDR3 DNA is TGTGCCAGCAGTGAAGTTGGCGGGGTAGCCTACGAGCAGTACTTC.